This TCR beta chain comes out of a study of beta chain features in type 1 diabetes. Sequenced material consisted of expressed TCRB transcripts (all of the isolated RNA was reverse transcribed). TCRdb's table, derived via immunoSEQ multiplex PCR, lists solely in-frame clones and lacks some. Among some 900,000 clones listed, 15% to 20% were seen once. The study's findings and limits: People with Type 1 diabetes carried modestly yet significantly shorter TCRB CDR3s in all four CD4+ subsets. Diminished insertions and augmented deletions at VDJ junctions characterized type 1 diabetes patients.

V shed 4 bases and J shed 0 bases, with 12 bases lying between them. The CDR3 is made up of 16 amino acids. CDR1 and CDR2 from the germline V gene are SGHTA and FQGNSA. As to this clone: Antigen specificity is unknown.

The receptor's source is a woman aged 18-35 years in good health. The sample was naive CD4+ T cells from blood. The V call is TRBV7-2, the J call TRBJ2-2; perhaps TRBD1 as D (6 bases). CDR3: CASSSFGQPNTGELFF. Here the CDR3 DNA reads TGTGCCAGCAGCTCATTCGGACAGCCGAACACCGGGGAGCTGTTTTTT.